This T cell receptor beta chain was documented in a study of CD8 T cells in Susac syndrome. Concerning this clonotype: Its antigen is unknown.

RNA totalling roughly 0.45 to 1 ug underwent reverse transcription with random hexamers. Amplification of the TCR beta CDR3 was carried out by immunoSEQ multiplex PCR, which spanned a total of 54 Vbeta and 13 Jbeta segments. Each CDR3 protein gets one entry after TCRdb re-called the immunoSEQ multiplex PCR reads with MiXCR. This table has 150,000 to 200,000 distinct CDR3 sequences, 90% to 95% appearing once. The authors sequenced TCR beta from blood CD8+ and CD4+ T cells. Negative magnetic isolation gave CD8+ and CD4+ cells; FACS enriched CD8+ TEMRA. The study's findings and limits: The authors acknowledged that their TCR sequencing and HLA analysis involved a relatively small number of individuals.

This CDR3 has 15 residues. V gave up 4 bases and J gave up 4 bases, with 14 bases separating them. Germline V gene lookup returns CDR1 SGDLS and CDR2 YYNGEE. This rearrangement joins TRBV9 to TRBJ1-4; D may be TRBD1 (5 bases). The TCR sequence derives from a human donor in good health. The sample comprised CD4+ T cells from PBMCs. The CDR3 reads CASSLRDGDNEKLFF. Written as DNA, the CDR3 is TGTGCCAGCAGCCTACGGGACGGTGATAATGAAAAACTGTTTTTT.